Given below is one T cell receptor (beta chain) in context. Its antigen is currently unknown. Some clones are missing from TCRdb's copy, which holds only in-frame ones; the method was immunoSEQ multiplex PCR. The data hold about 68,000 clones, with 84% observed a single time. The V gene lost 6 bases and the J gene lost 5 bases, with 19 bases spanning the gap. Germline CDR1 is MNHEY and CDR2 is SVGAGI. The CDR3 has 15 residues. The data were taken from a study of a mutant IDH1 vaccine in newly diagnosed glioma. As for the study in general: Commencement of vaccination occurred 4-6 weeks following radiotherapy alone, or concurrently with temozolomide cycles. Beforehand, treatment had been radiotherapy, temozolomide, or both; the majority received both.

Overall study results and limits: Seemingly, top peripheral T cell clonotype changes bore no relation to pseudoprogression.

This sample's time point: week 35, safety follow-up. Vaccination used 300 ug of mutant IDH1 20-mer peptide per dose, with topical imiquimod. Eight vaccinations were given in weeks 1, 3, 5, 7, 11, 15, 19 and 23. The source material was PBMCs, sampled from a glioma patient whose treatment included an IDH1 peptide vaccine. The gene calls are TRBV6-5 and TRBJ1-1; D is undetermined. This receptor was obtained from a man between 18 and 29 years old with glioma. The chain's CDR3 is CASSRYLMGSTEAFF. The CDR3 DNA sequence: TGTGCCAGCAGCCGCTACCTCATGGGGTCAACTGAAGCTTTCTTT.